A single sample is the source of the 18 T cell receptor beta chains below, sequenced in a study (dated by TCRdb to 2015 to 2017). The library was made by 5' RACE. TCRdb names Illumina MiSeq as the instrument used. Clones were called with MiXCR by TCRdb after fastp trimmed the public reads at Q25, and only in-frame beta chains were retained. Rows matching on CDR3 protein sequence are summarized as one entry with the most common DNA and genes. The sample table shows 7,000 to 9,000 distinct CDR3 sequences, and about a sixth are seen once. In total, the top ten clones hold about 4% of the sample. Source material: memory CD4+ T cells sorted from blood. What the cell subset or site label conveys for this sample: memory CD4+ T cells, CD4+CD45RO+CD25-. The source is a female donor with breast cancer.

The J gene is TRBJ2-7, the V gene TRBV6-1; 7 bases match TRBD1. The length of the CDR3 is 13 residues. Looked up from germline, CDR1 is MNHNS and CDR2 is SASEGT. V shed 11 bases and J 7 bases; nucleotides not matched to a gene: 14. This chain's CDR3 is CARYDRDIREQYF. The CDR3 bases are TGTGCCCGCTACGACAGGGACATTAGAGAGCAGTACTTC.

This clonotype was seen ten or more times. The gene calls are TRBV20-1 and TRBJ2-7; D unresolved. With 5 bases removed from V and 3 bases from J, the gap between germline ends came to 17 bases. The CDR3 sequence is 14 residues long. The germline CDR1 and CDR2 sequences are DFQATT and SNEGSKA (reference sequence). CDR3: CSASHPYTHYEQYF. The CDR3 DNA reads TGCAGTGCTTCCCACCCCTACACCCACTACGAGCAGTACTTC.

This clonotype turned up a few times. CDR3 sequence reads: CASTSPGASGSNEQFF. The CDR3 DNA is TGTGCCAGCACTTCCCCCGGGGCTAGCGGGAGCAATGAGCAGTTCTTC. The chain joins TRBV28 to TRBJ2-1, with 10 bases that match TRBD2. The CDR3 sequence is 16 residues long. The V gene end was trimmed by 7 bases and the J gene end by 6 bases; junction bases not matched to a gene: 12. The germline gives CDR1 MDHEN, CDR2 SYDVKM.

The rearrangement uses TRBV18 and TRBJ2-5; no reliable D call. The CDR3 covers 14 residues. Trimming removed 3 bases from V and 5 bases from J, with 13 bases in between. Germline V lookup: CDR1 KGHSH, CDR2 LQKENI. The CDR3 DNA is TGTGCCAGCTCACCTCCTCAGTCTCGGGAGACCCAGTACTTC. Translating it yields CASSPPQSRETQYF.

This clonotype was seen repeatedly, ten times or more. One end of the junction does not line up with germline, which may come from a read error. The chain has TRBV4-1 and TRBJ2-7; D may match TRBD1 or TRBD2 (6 bases each). Germline V gene data show CDR1 as MGHRA and CDR2 as YSYEKL. There are 15 residues in the CDR3. The CDR3 nucleotides are TGCGCCAGCAGACTAGCCGGGACATCCTCCTACGGGCAGTACTTC. This codes for CASRLAGTSSYGQYF.

The chain combines TRBV20-1 with TRBJ2-2; 9 nucleotides line up with TRBD2. Germline loops: CDR1 DFQATT, CDR2 SNEGSKA (reference sequence). The ends lost 3 bases at V and 5 bases at J; junction bases unmatched: 10. This CDR3 is built from 16 residues. CDR3 region: CSASLAGGPRTGELFF. CDR3 nucleotide sequence: TGCAGTGCTAGCCTCGCGGGAGGGCCGAGGACCGGGGAGCTGTTTTTT.

Note on this clonotype: A much larger clone sits a single nucleotide away, making a read error possible. CDR3 residues: CSAPEPPIADTQYF. The CDR3 coding sequence is TGCAGTGCTCCTGAGCCGCCCATAGCAGATACGCAGTATTTT. The chain joins TRBV20-1 to TRBJ2-3, with D hard to call. V was shortened by 5 bases and J by 4 bases, with 16 bases between the two germline ends. CDR3 length equals 14 residues. Per the germline V gene, CDR1 is DFQATT and CDR2 is SNEGSKA (reference sequence).

This clonotype is labeled as medium-sized. The chain carries TRBV10-3 and TRBJ2-7; TRBD2 matches at 11 bases. The CDR3 length is 13 residues. The trim removed 9 bases at V and 5 bases at J, leaving 6 bases unmatched. CDR1 ENHRY and CDR2 SYGVKD come from the germline V gene. The CDR3: CAITSGSGDEQYF. DNA of the CDR3: TGTGCCATTACTAGCGGGAGCGGAGACGAGCAGTACTTC.

This clonotype is medium-sized within its sample. The chain is built from TRBV28 and TRBJ1-5; 10 bases match TRBD1. Germline assignment: CDR1 MDHEN and CDR2 SYDVKM. The CDR3 is made up of 15 amino acids. V lost 7 bases, J lost 4 bases, and 7 bases stayed unmatched. The CDR3 sequence is CASIHSGQGNQPQHF. CDR3 sequence (DNA): TGTGCCAGCATACACTCGGGACAGGGGAATCAGCCCCAGCATTTT.

Many counts were recorded for this clonotype. V gene TRBV7-2 combines with J gene TRBJ2-4; D is perhaps TRBD2 (5 bases). CDR3 length: 12 amino acids. Germline lookup yields CDR1 SGHTA and CDR2 FQGNSA. Trimming stripped 3 bases from V and 9 bases from J, with 9 bases between. The CDR3, as DNA: TGTGCCAGCAGCTTGAGCGCGGGCATTCAGTACTTC. Its protein is CASSLSAGIQYF.

By sample share, this clonotype is medium-sized. The CDR3 nucleotides are TGTGCCAGCAGTTGGAGGGACAGCACAGATACGCAGTATTTT. Translated, it gives CASSWRDSTDTQYF. The chain carries TRBV12-3 or TRBV12-4 and TRBJ2-3, with a possible D match to TRBD2 (6 bases). This CDR3 has 14 amino acids. Trimming took 4 bases from V and 0 from J, leaving 8 bases between them.

This clonotype has a single count. This may stem from a read error, because a much larger clone lies one nucleotide away. The genes are TRBV5-1 and TRBJ2-7; weak D call: TRBD2 (6 bases). The length of the CDR3 is 13 residues. Per germline, CDR1 SGHRS and CDR2 YFSETQ. V was cut by 7 bases and J by 4 bases, with 15 bases left in between. CDR3 sequence (DNA): TGCGCCAGCCGATCGGGAGTTCGATACGAGCAGTACTTC. Translation: CASRSGVRYEQYF.

As regards this clonotype: A much larger clone differs from this one at a single base, so this may be a read error. As the CDR3 is not closed by the conserved phenylalanine or tryptophan, this likely results from a read error. The rearrangement uses TRBV27 and TRBJ2-6, with D uncertain. CDR1 and CDR2 (germline): MNHEY, SMNVEV (reference sequence). V was clipped by 6 bases and J by 0 bases, with 6 bases between them. The CDR3 contains 14 residues. The CDR3 sequence is CASSSHSGANVLTV. The CDR3 region has the DNA TGTGCCAGCAGCAGTCACTCTGGGGCCAACGTCCTGACTGTC.

This clonotype is medium-sized by share. The genes are TRBV4-3 and TRBJ2-1, with D perhaps TRBD2 (6 bases). Trimming cost V 0 bases and J 9 bases, with 15 bases left between them. In germline, CDR1 is LGHNA, CDR2 YSLEER. This CDR3 has 15 residues. The CDR3 bases are TGCGCCAGCAGCCAAGATCCGCGGGGTAGTAGTGAGCAGTTCTTC. Translation gives CASSQDPRGSSEQFF.

Relative to its sample, this clonotype is medium-sized. J is TRBJ2-7 and V is TRBV24-1; no firm D call. The CDR3 runs to 14 residues. V gave up 3 bases and J gave up 9 bases, with 17 bases separating them. Germline V lookup: CDR1 KGHDR, CDR2 SFDVKD. The CDR3 bases are TGTGCCACCAGTGATGGTTGGGTTGTTTGGGGGCAGTACTTC. It translates to CATSDGWVVWGQYF.

Turning to this clonotype: Since the CDR3 does not end with the conserved phenylalanine or tryptophan, this likely comes from a read error. The chain uses TRBV5-4 and TRBJ1-1; TRBD1 is a possible D gene (6 bases). The CDR3 has 13 amino acids. Germline assignment: CDR1 SGHNT and CDR2 YYREEE (reference sequence). CDR3 nucleotides: TGTACCAGCAGCTTGTTGCCAGGGGAGAAAGCTTTCATT. Encoded protein: CTSSLLPGEKAFI.

For this clonotype: A single base separates this from a much larger clone, so it may be a read error. The chain links TRBV4-1 to TRBJ2-5; perhaps TRBD1 as D (6 bases). This CDR3 is 13 amino acids long. In germline, CDR1 is MGHRA, CDR2 YSYEKL. The CDR3 sequence is CASSQTGKETQDF. The CDR3 bases are TGCGCCAGCAGCCAAACAGGGAAAGAGACCCAGGACTTC.

By proportion, this clonotype is medium-sized. V usage is TRBV2 and J usage is TRBJ2-5; the D gene is possibly TRBD1 (6 bases). The germline V gene has CDR1 SNHLY and CDR2 FYNNEI. The CDR3 totals 14 residues. V shed 8 bases and J shed 2 bases, with 15 bases lying between them. The CDR3 spells CASRAGTQQETQYF. The DNA of the CDR3 is TGTGCCAGCCGCGCAGGGACACAACAAGAGACCCAGTACTTC.